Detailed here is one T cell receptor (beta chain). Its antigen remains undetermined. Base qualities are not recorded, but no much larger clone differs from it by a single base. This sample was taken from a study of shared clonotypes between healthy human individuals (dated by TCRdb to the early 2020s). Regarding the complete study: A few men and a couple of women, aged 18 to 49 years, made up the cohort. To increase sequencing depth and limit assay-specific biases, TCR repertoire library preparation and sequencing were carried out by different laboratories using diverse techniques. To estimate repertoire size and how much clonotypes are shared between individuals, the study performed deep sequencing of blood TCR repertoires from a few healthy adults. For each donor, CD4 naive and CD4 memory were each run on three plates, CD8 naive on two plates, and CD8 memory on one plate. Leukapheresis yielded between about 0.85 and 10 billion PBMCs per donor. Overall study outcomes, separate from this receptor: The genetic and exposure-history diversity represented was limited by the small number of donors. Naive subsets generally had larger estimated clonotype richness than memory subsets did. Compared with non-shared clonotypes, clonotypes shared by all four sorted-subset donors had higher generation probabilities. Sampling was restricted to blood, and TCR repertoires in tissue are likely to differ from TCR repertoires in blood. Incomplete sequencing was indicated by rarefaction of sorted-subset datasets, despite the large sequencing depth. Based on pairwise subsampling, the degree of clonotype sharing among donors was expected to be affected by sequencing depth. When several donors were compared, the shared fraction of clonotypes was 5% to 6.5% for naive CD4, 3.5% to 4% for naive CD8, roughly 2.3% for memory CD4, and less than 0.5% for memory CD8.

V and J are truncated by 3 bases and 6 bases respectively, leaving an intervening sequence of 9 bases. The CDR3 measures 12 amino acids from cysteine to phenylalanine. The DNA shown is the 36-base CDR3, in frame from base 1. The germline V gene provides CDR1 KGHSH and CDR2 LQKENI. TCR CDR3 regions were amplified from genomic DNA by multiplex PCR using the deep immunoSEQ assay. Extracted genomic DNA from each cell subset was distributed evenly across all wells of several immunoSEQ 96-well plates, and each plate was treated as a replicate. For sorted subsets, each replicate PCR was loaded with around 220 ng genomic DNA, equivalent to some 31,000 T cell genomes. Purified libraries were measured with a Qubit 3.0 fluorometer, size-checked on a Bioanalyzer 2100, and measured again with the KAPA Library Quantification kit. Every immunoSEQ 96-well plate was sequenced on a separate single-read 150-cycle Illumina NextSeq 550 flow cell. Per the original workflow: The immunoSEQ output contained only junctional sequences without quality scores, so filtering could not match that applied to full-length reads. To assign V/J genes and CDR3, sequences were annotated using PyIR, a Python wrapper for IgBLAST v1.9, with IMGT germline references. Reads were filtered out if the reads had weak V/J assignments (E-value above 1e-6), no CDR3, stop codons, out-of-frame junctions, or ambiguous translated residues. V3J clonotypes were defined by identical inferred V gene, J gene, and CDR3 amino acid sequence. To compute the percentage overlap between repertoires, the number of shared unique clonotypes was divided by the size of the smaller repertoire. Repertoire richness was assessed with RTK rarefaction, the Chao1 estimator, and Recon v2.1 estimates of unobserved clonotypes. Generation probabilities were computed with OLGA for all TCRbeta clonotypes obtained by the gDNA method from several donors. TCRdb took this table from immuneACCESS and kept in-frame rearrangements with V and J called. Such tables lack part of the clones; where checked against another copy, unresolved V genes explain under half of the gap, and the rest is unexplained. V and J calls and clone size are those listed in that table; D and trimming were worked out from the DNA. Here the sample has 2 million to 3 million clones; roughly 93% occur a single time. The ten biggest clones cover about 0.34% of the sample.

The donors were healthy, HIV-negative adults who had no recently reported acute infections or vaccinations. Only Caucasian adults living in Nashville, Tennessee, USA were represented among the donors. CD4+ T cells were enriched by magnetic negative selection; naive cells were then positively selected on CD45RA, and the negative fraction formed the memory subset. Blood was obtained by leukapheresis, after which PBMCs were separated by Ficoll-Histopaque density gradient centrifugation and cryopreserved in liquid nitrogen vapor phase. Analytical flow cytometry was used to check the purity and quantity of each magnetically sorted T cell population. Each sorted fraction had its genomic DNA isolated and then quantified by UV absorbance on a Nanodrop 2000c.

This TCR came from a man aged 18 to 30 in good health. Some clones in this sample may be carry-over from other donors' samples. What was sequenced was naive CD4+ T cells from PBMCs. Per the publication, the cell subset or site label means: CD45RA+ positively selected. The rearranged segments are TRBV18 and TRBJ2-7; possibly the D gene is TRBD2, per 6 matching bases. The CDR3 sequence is CASSPAEGEQYF. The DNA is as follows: TGTGCCAGCTCACCCGCGGAGGGCGAGCAGTACTTC. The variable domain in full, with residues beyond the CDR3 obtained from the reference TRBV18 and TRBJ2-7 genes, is NAGVMQNPRHLVRRRGQEARLRCSPMKGHSHVYWYRQLPEEGLKFMVYLQKENIIDESGMPKERFSAEFPKEGPSILRIQQVVRGDSAAYFCASSPAEGEQYFGPGTRLTVT.